This T cell receptor beta chain was retrieved from a study of T cell repertoires in cytomegalovirus infection. Background on the study: Used in the study were CMV epitopes, some recently identified and HLA-C-restricted, others well-studied and HLA-B-restricted. Indications of both CMV infection and matching HLA type were provided by public TCR beta signatures.

Using its own MiXCR run on the reads, TCRdb lists one record per CDR3 protein. The sample holds around 200,000 distinct CDR3 sequences, 35% to 40% seen once. About this clonotype: Its antigen remains unidentified.

V lost 2 bases to trimming and J lost 4 bases; unmatched junction nucleotides: 7. CDR3 length: 16 amino acids. Germline CDR1 is SGHAT and CDR2 is FQNNGV. Regarding the study as a whole: Summed frequency of shared TCR beta families picked out CMV carriers who also had the relevant HLA. Predominance within the ex vivo response was attributable to HLA-C-restricted CMV-specific TCR beta clonotypes.

The sample in question was CD8+ T cells from cultured PBMCs, obtained from culture after CMV antigen stimulation. This sequence was found in a human donor in good health (CMV status not recorded). Some clones in this sample may be carry-over from other donors' samples. This chain links TRBV11-2 with TRBJ2-2; 7 bases agree with TRBD1. The CDR3 protein is CASSLSRTGGTGELFF. DNA of the CDR3: TGTGCCAGCAGCTTAAGCCGGACAGGAGGCACCGGGGAGCTGTTTTTT. The full variable domain, its missing parts supplied by reference TRBV11-2 and TRBJ2-2, is EAGVAQSPRYKIIEKRQSVAFWCNPISGHATLYWYQQILGQGPKLLIQFQNNGVVDDSQLPKDRFSAERLKGVDSTLKIQPAKLEDSAVYLCASSLSRTGGTGELFFGEGSRLTVL.